One and the same sample provided the 27 T cell receptor beta chains below, sequenced in a study of molecular identifiers for immune sequencing clone quantification. A single record per CDR3 protein comes from TCRdb applying MiXCR to the PCR reads. The table has about 640,000 distinct CDR3 sequences, 15% to 20% seen once. Sequenced sample: naive CD8+ T cells from blood, with Jurkat cell RNA spiked in. Indicated subset: FACS-sorted CD8+CD4-CCR7+CD45RA+ naive T cells. The receptors stem from a human donor in good health. Some libraries in this study had Jurkat cell RNA spiked in.

This clonotype came up many times. The rearrangement uses TRBV27 and TRBJ2-7; TRBD2 is a possible D gene (6 bases). Trimming cost V 0 bases and J 2 bases, with 14 bases left between them. This CDR3 has 16 residues. Germline values: CDR1 MNHEY, CDR2 SMNVEV (reference sequence). The CDR3 loop is CASSLSAGTPAYEQYF. CDR3 bases: TGTGCCAGCAGTTTATCGGCCGGGACTCCAGCCTACGAGCAGTACTTC.

This clonotype showed up many times. The chain couples TRBV6-4 to TRBJ2-3; D assignment may be TRBD1 or TRBD2 (5 bases each). CDR3 length equals 17 residues. The V gene's germline CDR1 is MRHNA and CDR2 SNTAGT. Trimming took 9 bases from V and 0 from J, leaving 22 bases between them. The DNA of the CDR3 is TGTGCCAGACCTTCGATATCCGGGGCCGGGAGCACAGATACGCAGTATTTT. Translating gives CARPSISGAGSTDTQYF.

A word on this clonotype: A much larger clone sits a single nucleotide away, making a read error possible. This rearrangement joins TRBV11-2 to TRBJ2-1; perhaps TRBD2 as D (6 bases). This CDR3 spans 13 amino acids. The germline V gene has CDR1 SGHAT and CDR2 FQNNGV. The CDR3 nucleotides read TGTGCCAGCACCGGGACTCACTACAATGAGCGGTTCTTC. Encoded protein: CASTGTHYNERFF.

This clonotype was picked up many times. V is TRBV5-3 and J is TRBJ2-4; the match to TRBD1 covers 7 bases. TRBV5-3 is assigned to the ORF class and has an uncertain function. V lost 8 bases and J lost 4; bases outside the gene matches: 9. The CDR3 totals 14 residues. CDR3 coding DNA: TGTGCCAGCAGTTCAGCACAGGGGAAAAACATTCAGTACTTC. This sequence encodes CASSSAQGKNIQYF.

This clonotype was seen many times. This chain uses TRBV7-9 with TRBJ2-7; a possible D gene is TRBD2 (6 bases). The CDR3 is 13 residues long. Between the trimmed V and J ends, which lost 5 bases and 4 bases, there was a span of 12 bases. Germline CDR1 SEHNR, CDR2 FQNEAQ (reference sequence). The CDR3 loop reads CASSPGTVYEQYF. The CDR3, as DNA: TGTGCCAGCAGCCCCGGGACTGTTTACGAGCAGTACTTC. The full variable domain, rest sourced from reference TRBV7-9 and TRBJ2-7, is DTGVSQNPRHKITKRGQNVTFRCDPISEHNRLYWYRQTLGQGPEFLTYFQNEAQLEKSRLLSDRFSAERPKGSFSTLEIQRTEQGDSAMYLCASSPGTVYEQYFGPGTRLTVT.

This clonotype has a count of ten or more. The gene calls are TRBV6-1 and TRBJ2-7, with D tentatively TRBD1 (6 bases). Trimming left V 3 bases short and J 5 bases short, with 17 bases between. Germline V lookup: CDR1 MNHNS, CDR2 SASEGT. The CDR3 is 15 residues long. In DNA, the CDR3 is TGTGCCAGCAGTGACACAGGGAAGGTTCGGGACGAGCAGTACTTC. Amino acids: CASSDTGKVRDEQYF.

This clonotype was seen at least ten times. The chain recombines TRBV6-2 or TRBV6-3 with TRBJ2-7; D not resolved. Per the germline V gene, CDR1 is MNHEY and CDR2 is SVGEGT. The CDR3 consists of 11 residues. Trimming stripped 8 bases from V and 2 bases from J, with 7 bases between. The CDR3 DNA reads TGTGCCAGCGCGCATGCCTACGAGCAGTACTTC. Residues: CASAHAYEQYF.

Note on this clonotype: With a much larger clone just one base away, this may be a read error. The V call is TRBV28, the J call TRBJ2-5, with 8 bases fitting TRBD1. The CDR3 has 16 residues. Per the germline V gene, CDR1 is MDHEN and CDR2 is SYDVKM. As DNA, the CDR3 is TGTGCCAGCAGTTTATCAGGGGGGACAGGCCAAGAGACCAAGTACTTC. Protein: CASSLSGGTGQETKYF.

This clonotype was recorded a few times. The chain joins TRBV5-8 to TRBJ2-7, with no clear D. This CDR3 contains 15 residues. V was clipped by 1 base and J by 6 bases, with 17 bases between them. Germline CDR1 and CDR2: SGHTS and YDEGEE. The CDR3 protein is CASSLRAALGPEQYF. The CDR3 DNA reads as TGTGCCAGCAGCTTGCGGGCGGCTTTGGGTCCCGAGCAGTACTTC.

In this sample, this clonotype turned up a few times. This chain connects TRBV7-2 to TRBJ2-2; D may be TRBD2 (6 bases). V shed 5 bases and J shed 2 bases, with 15 bases lying between them. Germline loops: CDR1 SGHTA, CDR2 FQGNSA. This CDR3 comprises 16 residues. The CDR3 region is CASSLRGLGNTGELFF. As DNA, the CDR3 is TGTGCCAGCAGCCTTCGGGGACTTGGAAACACCGGGGAGCTGTTTTTT.

On this clonotype itself: This may stem from a read error, because a much larger clone lies one nucleotide away. The gene calls are TRBV6-1 and TRBJ2-3; possible D gene TRBD2, 5 bases. Between the trimmed V and J ends, which lost 0 bases and 0 bases, there was a span of 10 bases. Germline loops: CDR1 MNHNS, CDR2 SASEGT. The CDR3 loop spans 16 amino acids. CDR3 protein: CASSEAAEESTDTQYF. CDR3 DNA: TGTGCCAGCAGTGAAGCGGCGGAGGAGAGCACAGATACGCAGTATTTT.

This rearrangement joins TRBV29-1 to TRBJ2-7; TRBD2 matches 14 bases. Losses at the gene ends were 6 bases for V and 6 bases for J; bases not matched to a gene: 10. CDR1 and CDR2 (germline): SQVTM, ANQGSEA. The CDR3 consists of 15 residues. The CDR3 DNA reads as TGCAGCGTATTTGGACTAGCGGGAGGAAGAGGCGAGCAGTACTTC. As protein: CSVFGLAGGRGEQYF.

This clonotype was seen more than once but under ten times. V and J are TRBV18 and TRBJ2-7; the D gene is possibly TRBD2 (5 bases). In germline, CDR1 is KGHSH, CDR2 LQKENI. Trimming shortened V by 0 bases and J by 3 bases, and 6 bases separated the two germline ends. This CDR3 contains 13 residues. The CDR3 sequence is CASSPPADYEQYF. In DNA, the CDR3 is TGTGCCAGCTCACCACCAGCGGACTACGAGCAGTACTTC.

In the case of this clonotype: A much larger clonotype is one base distant, so this may be a read error. The chain combines TRBV27 with TRBJ1-1, with 7 bases matching TRBD1. The CDR3 spans 17 residues. Germline values: CDR1 MNHEY, CDR2 SMNVEV (reference sequence). CDR3 DNA sequence: TGTGCCAACAGTTTAAGTCTTCCCTTAACAGGGGACACTGAAGCTTTCTTT. Its translation is CANSLSLPLTGDTEAFF.

To note about this clonotype: A single base separates this from a much larger clone, so it may be a read error. This chain uses TRBV20-1 with TRBJ2-7; D is possibly TRBD2 (5 bases). CDR1 is DFQATT, CDR2 SNEGSKA, per germline (reference sequence). The CDR3 is 14 amino acids. CDR3 nucleotide sequence: TGCAGTGCTAGAGCAGGACTCCCCACCTACAAGCAGTACTTC. Residues: CSARAGLPTYKQYF.

This clonotype occurred many times. The chain uses TRBV5-4 and TRBJ2-2, with 7 bases matching TRBD1. The V segment lost 5 bases and the J segment 3 bases; nucleotides outside the gene matches: 7. Germline assignment: CDR1 SGHNT and CDR2 YYREEE (reference sequence). The CDR3 is 15 residues long. The CDR3 sequence is CASSAGTEHTGELFF. Here the CDR3 DNA reads TGTGCCAGCAGTGCCGGGACAGAGCACACCGGGGAGCTGTTTTTT.

This clonotype was counted many times. This sequence joins TRBV2 and TRBJ1-4, with D tentatively TRBD1 (5 bases). Germline V gene data show CDR1 as SNHLY and CDR2 as FYNNEI. The V end was cut by 3 bases, the J end by 7 bases, with 15 bases between. The CDR3 length is 15 residues. The chain's CDR3 is CASSEGEGFIEKLFF. Written as DNA, the CDR3 is TGTGCCAGCAGTGAGGGGGAAGGCTTTATTGAAAAACTGTTTTTT.

The CDR3 DNA reads as TGTGCCAGCAGCTTAGTGGGGACAGCCAACTATGGCTACACCTTC. Translating gives CASSLVGTANYGYTF. V usage is TRBV7-8 and J usage is TRBJ1-2, with 7 nucleotides matching TRBD1. This CDR3 region has 15 residues. V lost 1 base, J lost 2 bases, and 4 bases stayed unmatched. The germline V gene encodes CDR1 SGHVS and CDR2 FQNEAQ.

The sample holds many counts of this clonotype. The chain combines TRBV9 with TRBJ1-1; D ambiguous. The CDR3 spans 15 residues. Between the trimmed V and J ends, which lost 0 bases and 1 base, there was a span of 10 bases. The germline gives CDR1 SGDLS, CDR2 YYNGEE. This CDR3 reads CASSVVGQQNTEAFF. The CDR3 region has the DNA TGTGCCAGCAGCGTAGTAGGCCAGCAGAACACTGAAGCTTTCTTT.

This clonotype was seen many times. The rearrangement joins TRBV5-1 to TRBJ2-7; a weak D match, TRBD2 (5 bases). The CDR3 loop spans 15 amino acids. Trimming removed 0 bases from V and 5 bases from J, with 15 bases in between. CDR1 and CDR2 (germline): SGHRS, YFSETQ. CDR3 DNA sequence: TGCGCCAGCAGCTTGGCTGCGGGCGTTGGGAACGAGCAGTACTTC. Its protein product is CASSLAAGVGNEQYF.

Remarks on this clonotype: A much larger clone differs by one base, so this may be a read error. The gene calls are TRBV27 and TRBJ1-1; no firm D call. Looked up from germline, CDR1 is MNHEY and CDR2 is SMNVEV (reference sequence). V lost 4 bases and J lost 3, with 12 bases in between. The CDR3 contains 14 residues. The CDR3 nucleotides read TGTGCCAGCAGTTCAGGAGGTACGGACACTGAAGCTTTCTTT. Its protein is CASSSGGTDTEAFF.

As to this clonotype: Just one base apart from a much larger clone, this may be a read error. J is TRBJ2-7 and V is TRBV7-6; no clear D gene. Germline values: CDR1 SGHVS, CDR2 FNYEAQ. This CDR3 comprises 14 residues. The CDR3 DNA reads as TGTGCCGGCAGCCCCCCCACTCGGAACTACGAGCAGTACTTC. Its translation: CAGSPPTRNYEQYF.

This clonotype was seen many times. The chain's CDR3 is CASSGPSGSSYEQYF. CDR3 sequence (DNA): TGTGCCAGCAGCGGCCCTAGCGGAAGCTCCTACGAGCAGTACTTC. V is TRBV7-9 and J is TRBJ2-7; 7 bases map to TRBD2. CDR3 length: 15 residues. Germline V gives CDR1 SEHNR, CDR2 FQNEAQ (reference sequence). Losses at the gene ends were 5 bases for V and 0 bases for J; bases not matched to a gene: 7.

This clonotype showed up just a few times. The junction and the germline gene differ at one end; a read error may be behind it. This chain links TRBV5-1 with TRBJ2-2; a possible D gene is TRBD2 (5 bases). Germline V CDR1 and CDR2: SGHRS, YFSETQ. CDR3 length: 16 residues. CDR3 sequence: CVSSLFEGGNTGELFF. The CDR3, as DNA: TGCGTCAGCAGCTTGTTTGAGGGTGGAAACACCGGGGAGCTGTTTTTT.

Comments on this clonotype: A much bigger clone sits one base away, suggesting this may be a read error. Here the CDR3 DNA reads TGTGCCAGCAGTTTTGCTCTTAGCAATCGGCCCCAGCATTTT. Encoded protein: CASSFALSNRPQHF. This chain links TRBV27 with TRBJ1-5, with D uncertain. The CDR3 is 14 residues long. Germline CDR1 is MNHEY and CDR2 is SMNVEV (reference sequence).

This clonotype was found many times. The chain recombines TRBV20-1 with TRBJ1-2; maybe TRBD1 (6 bases). Germline CDR1 and CDR2: DFQATT and SNEGSKA (reference sequence). With 6 bases removed from V and 2 bases from J, the gap between germline ends came to 13 bases. This CDR3 region has 13 residues. CDR3 residues: CSAEDSENYGYTF. In DNA form, the CDR3 reads TGCAGTGCCGAGGACAGCGAGAACTATGGCTACACCTTC.

The gene calls are TRBV30 and TRBJ2-7; 12 nucleotides agree with TRBD1. Germline V lookup: CDR1 GTSNPN, CDR2 SVGIG (reference sequence). Trimming cost V 3 bases and J 2 bases; bases outside gene matches: 2. The CDR3 runs to 14 residues. CDR3 DNA: TGTGCCTGGAGCGGGGACAGGGGGCCCTACGAGCAGTACTTC. It encodes CAWSGDRGPYEQYF.